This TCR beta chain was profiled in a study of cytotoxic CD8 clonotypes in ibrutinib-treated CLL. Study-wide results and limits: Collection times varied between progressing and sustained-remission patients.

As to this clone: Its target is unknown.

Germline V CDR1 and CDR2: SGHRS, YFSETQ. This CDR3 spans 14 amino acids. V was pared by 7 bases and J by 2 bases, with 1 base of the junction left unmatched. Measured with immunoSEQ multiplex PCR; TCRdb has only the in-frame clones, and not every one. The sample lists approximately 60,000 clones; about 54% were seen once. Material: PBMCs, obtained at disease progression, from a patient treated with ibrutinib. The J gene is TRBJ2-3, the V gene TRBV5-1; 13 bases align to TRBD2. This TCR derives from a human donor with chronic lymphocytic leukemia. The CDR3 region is CASGTSGNTDTQYF. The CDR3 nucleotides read TGCGCCAGCGGGACTAGCGGGAACACAGATACGCAGTATTTT.